This record covers a single TCR beta chain. Under the authors' procedure: Cell counts per sample came from amplifying reference gene primers. This table comes from immunoSEQ multiplex PCR, and its TCRdb copy is limited to in-frame clones, with some not included. That table furnishes V, J and clone size, whereas the DNA furnished D and trimming. In the table there are 90,000 or so clones, approximately 82% of which are singletons. The entry originates in a study of blood T cell repertoires in COVID-19. As for the study in general: Samples of COVID-19 (acute and convalescent) were obtained from the United States, Italy and Spain. The cDNA or gDNA used as material had been derived from T cells, B-cell-depleted T cells, or PBMCs.

Source material: peripheral blood. This clonotype was sampled from a human donor in a cohort sampled during active COVID-19.

The CDR3 region has the DNA TGTGCCAGCAGTCTGACTACGGGCACTGAAGCTTTCTTT. Protein: CASSLTTGTEAFF. The V gene is TRBV12-3 or TRBV12-4, the J gene TRBJ1-1; D unclear. This CDR3 spans 13 amino acids. The V gene lost 5 bases and the J gene lost 4 bases, with 11 bases spanning the gap.